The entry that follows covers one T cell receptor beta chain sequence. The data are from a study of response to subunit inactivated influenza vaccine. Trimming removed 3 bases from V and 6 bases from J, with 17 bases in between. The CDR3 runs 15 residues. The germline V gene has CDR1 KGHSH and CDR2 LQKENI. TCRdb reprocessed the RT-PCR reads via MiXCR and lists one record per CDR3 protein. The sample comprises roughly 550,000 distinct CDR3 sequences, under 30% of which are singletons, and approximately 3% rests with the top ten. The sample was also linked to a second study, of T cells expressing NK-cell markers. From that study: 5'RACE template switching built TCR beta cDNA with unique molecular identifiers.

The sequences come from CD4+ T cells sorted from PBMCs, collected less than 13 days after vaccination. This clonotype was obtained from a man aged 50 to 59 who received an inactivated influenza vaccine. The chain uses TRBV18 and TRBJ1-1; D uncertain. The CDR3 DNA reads TGTGCCAGCTCACCGCCCACGACTTACACCGCTGAAGCTTTCTTT. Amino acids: CASSPPTTYTAEAFF.